This TCR beta chain derives from a study of vaccination and CD4 T cells after COVID-19 (dated by TCRdb to about 2022). Some background on the complete study: Convalescent patients had a positive SARS-CoV-2 result on nasal swab PCR, and of these patients, several had mild disease and one had severe disease. A few convalescent patients were sampled both early after vaccination (day 14) and late after vaccination (days 161 to 241). Overlapping spike peptide pools from SARS-CoV-2 and from the common cold coronaviruses HCoV-NL63, HCoV-OC43 and HCoV-229E were used as culture stimuli. In roughly eleven COVID-19 convalescent patients and a handful of infection-naive healthy vaccine recipients, the spike-specific CD4+ TCR repertoire before mRNA vaccination was compared with the repertoire after mRNA vaccination. Post-COVID blood samples from convalescent patients were collected a median of around 100 days after diagnosis, with a range of about 35 to 161 days. Control cultures used a CEFX viral epitope pool as positive control, an HIV-1 Nef peptide pool as negative control, or no peptide. Post-vaccine blood samples were collected a median of about 72 days after the second vaccine dose, ranging from about 14 to 241 days. Each participant got two doses of either the Pfizer-BioNTech BNT162b2 vaccine (n=8) or the Moderna mRNA-1273 vaccine (n=2). The convalescent cohort comprised six males and four females, including two Hispanic individuals, seven Caucasians, two Asians and one multiracial person. On the study overall, not on this receptor specifically: Among convalescent patients, a median about 86% of the SARS-CoV-2-reactive clones seen after vaccination appeared only after vaccination, which suggests priming specific to the vaccine. The median number of SARS-CoV-2-reactive clonotypes rose from fewer than 25 after infection to a few dozen after vaccination, but the change was not significant. The number of convalescent patients in the study was relatively small, and the study did not examine early timepoints following natural infection. Of the vaccine-specific clones in convalescent patients, 304 of 307, or nearly all, reacted only to SARS-CoV-2 spike and did not cross-react with common cold coronaviruses.

The meaning of the sample's time point label: late sampling 161 to 241 days after vaccination in three convalescent patients. The treatment or condition label, read with the paper, signifies: roughly 10-day PBMC culture with coronavirus spike peptide pools or control peptides (ViraFEST assay). The study used the ViraFEST assay, which expanded antigen-specific T cells with peptide pools and then identified expanded clonotypes by TCR sequencing. The convalescent patients' positive SARS-CoV-2 PCR tests fell between March and December 2020, which was before the Alpha, Beta and Delta variants emerged in the United States. Each well held 1.5 million to 2.5 million PBMCs cultured with around 9 ug/ml peptide pools in IMDM containing approximately 4.8% human AB serum and 7.5 to 10 IU/ml IL-2. Half of the culture medium was replaced with fresh IL-2-containing medium on days 3 and 7. CD4+ T cells were isolated after roughly eleven days of culture through negative selection using the EasySep CD4+ T cell isolation kit. Ficoll-Paque Plus gradient centrifugation was used to isolate PBMCs from whole blood, and the isolated PBMCs were then either used fresh or cryopreserved at -140C. Culture conditions were generally each tested in triplicate wells.

The germline V gene provides CDR1 SGHTA and CDR2 FQGTGA. The CDR3 numbers 16 residues from cysteine through phenylalanine. The DNA shown is the 48-base CDR3, in frame from base 1. Compared with germline, V lacks 3 bases and J lacks 4 bases; bases without a gene match: 10. This clonotype has more than one count but fewer than ten. Its antigen specificity is not known. No base qualities exist here, and no much larger clone lies one base off it. Libraries were built with PCR. DNA from cultured CD4+ T cells was subjected to TCR sequencing with the Oncomine TCR Beta short-read assay at the Johns Hopkins FTIC core. Genomic DNA was extracted from the cultured CD4+ T cells with the QIAamp micro DNA kit. Oncomine TCR Beta libraries from cultured CD4+ T cells were pooled with unique dual indexes and sequenced on an Illumina iSeq 100. As for the original processing: Non-productive sequences were removed, and CDR3s that did not start with C, did not end with F or W, or were shorter than 7 amino acids were discarded. The MANAFEST web application was used to identify antigen-specific clonotypes by comparing peptide-stimulated wells against reference wells and other culture wells. To be called positive, a clone needed an FDR below 0.05, an odds ratio above 5, and a productive frequency above 0.1% in at least two of three replicate wells. A clonotype was classed as cross-reactive if the clonotype showed significant expansion both in SARS-CoV-2 spike wells and in at least one common cold coronavirus spike condition. Similarity between CDR3 sequences was evaluated in R version 3.6.1 using Levenshtein distances (stringdist) and unrooted phylogenetic trees (ape). TCRdb redid the processing of the public reads, applying fastp at Q25 and MiXCR, and retained in-frame beta chains. Rows matching on CDR3 protein sequence are summarized as one entry with the most common DNA and genes. TCRdb's processing, not the authors', yielded these V and J calls. The sample data list under 25,000 distinct CDR3 sequences, and around 37% of these were observed just once. Approximately 8.9% of the sample lies in the top ten.

This receptor chain uses TRBV7-3 and TRBJ2-5; 8 central nucleotides agree with TRBD1. This TCR derives from a human donor who had recovered from COVID-19. The sequences come from CD4+ T cells from blood, cultured in vitro, collected about 7 months after SARS-CoV-2 vaccination. This receptor has the CDR3 CASSLGTGGGRETQYF. The DNA sequence reads TGTGCCAGCAGCTTGGGAACAGGGGGTGGCCGAGAGACCCAGTACTTC.